This T cell receptor (beta chain) comes out of a study of blood T cell repertoires in COVID-19. The CDR3 loop spans 14 amino acids. V lost 0 bases to trimming and J lost 6 bases; unmatched junction nucleotides: 8. Germline CDR1 reads SQVTM; CDR2 reads ANQGSEA. In the original analysis: From reference gene primer amplification, estimates of nucleated cell counts were derived. Measured with immunoSEQ multiplex PCR; TCRdb has only the in-frame clones, and not every one. Clone size and V and J calls were adopted from that table, with D and trimming inferred from the DNA. The sample shows 90,000 or so clones, approximately 85% of them seen only once.

The sequence was obtained from a man aged 45 to 65 with active COVID-19. Source material: peripheral blood. The chain recombines TRBV29-1 with TRBJ2-7; 7 bases are a match to TRBD1. The CDR3 nucleotides are TGCAGCGTTGAAGAGCACAGGGGTCTACCCGAGCAGTACTTC. Its translation: CSVEEHRGLPEQYF.